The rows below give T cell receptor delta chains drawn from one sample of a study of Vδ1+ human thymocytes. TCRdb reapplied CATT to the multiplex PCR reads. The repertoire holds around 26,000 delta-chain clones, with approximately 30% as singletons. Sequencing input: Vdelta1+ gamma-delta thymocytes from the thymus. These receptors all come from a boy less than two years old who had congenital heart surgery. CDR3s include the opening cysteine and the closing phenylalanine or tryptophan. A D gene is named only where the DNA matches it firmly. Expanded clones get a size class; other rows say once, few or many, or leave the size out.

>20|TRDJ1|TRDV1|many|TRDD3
CAIGRPPWGTGGYDTDKLIF
TGTGCTATCGGGAGGCCGCCCTGGGGGACTGGGGGATACGACACCGATAAACTCATCTTT
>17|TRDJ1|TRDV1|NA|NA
CALALPTGGIRGGKLIF
TGTGCTCTCGCCCTTCCTACAGGGGGGATACGGGGCGGTAAACTCATCTTT
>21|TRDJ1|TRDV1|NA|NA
CALGERKPTDTRRGSTDKLIF
TGTGCTCTTGGGGAAAGGAAACCGACTGATACGCGAAGGGGGTCCACCGATAAACTCATCTTT
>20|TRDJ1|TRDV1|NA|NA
CALGSQGPTPPEDGTDKLIF
TGTGCTCTTGGGTCCCAGGGTCCTACCCCACCGGAGGACGGGACCGATAAACTCATCTTT
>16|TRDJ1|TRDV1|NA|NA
CALGEGPYRGTDKLIF
TGTGCTCTTGGGGAAGGCCCTTATCGGGGGACCGATAAACTCATCTTT
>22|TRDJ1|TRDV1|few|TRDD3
CALGEQKAFHTGGYLLRFKLIF
TGTGCTCTTGGGGAACAGAAGGCCTTCCATACTGGGGGATACTTACTTCGGTTTAAACTCATCTTT
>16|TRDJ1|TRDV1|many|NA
CALGEPPGEYTDKLIF
TGTGCTCTTGGGGAGCCTCCCGGGGAGTACACCGATAAACTCATCTTT
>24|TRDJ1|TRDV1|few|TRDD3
CALGLARGRTGGYATTKYTDKLIF
TGCGCTCTTGGCTTAGCACGTGGACGAACTGGGGGATACGCAACAACAAAGTACACCGATAAACTCATCTTT
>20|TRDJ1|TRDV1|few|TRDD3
CALGELSRLRGIRGTDKLIF
TGTGCTCTTGGGGAACTGAGTCGGTTAAGGGGGATAAGGGGCACCGATAAACTCATCTTT
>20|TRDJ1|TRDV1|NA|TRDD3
CALGELTEWGIHNGCDKLIF
TGTGCTCTTGGGGAACTCACGGAGTGGGGGATACATAATGGGTGCGATAAACTCATCTTT
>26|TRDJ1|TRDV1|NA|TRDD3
CALGVSFSGRRQDWGIGFGNTDKLIF
TGTGCTCTTGGGGTATCATTTTCCGGGCGGCGGCAGGACTGGGGGATAGGCTTTGGAAACACCGATAAACTCATCTTT
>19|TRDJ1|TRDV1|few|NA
CALGGPHFLRGIPTDKLIF
TGTGCTCTTGGGGGTCCCCACTTCCTACGGGGGATACCCACCGATAAACTCATCTTT
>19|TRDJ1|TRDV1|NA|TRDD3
CALGERGDEWGILWGKLIF
TGTGCTCTTGGGGAACGAGGGGACGAGTGGGGGATTTTATGGGGTAAACTCATCTTT
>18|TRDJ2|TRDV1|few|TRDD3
CALGELPVLGDTPAQLFF
TGTGCTCTTGGGGAACTCCCCGTACTGGGGGATACACCAGCACAACTCTTCTTT
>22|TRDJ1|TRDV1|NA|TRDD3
CALGENGGFLEAGGYLTDKLIF
TGTGCTCTTGGGGAAAACGGGGGCTTCCTAGAAGCTGGGGGATACCTGACCGATAAACTCATCTTT
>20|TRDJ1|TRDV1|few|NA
CALGELDLSAGLGKTDKLIF
TGTGCTCTTGGGGAACTAGATCTCTCGGCTGGGTTGGGTAAGACCGATAAACTCATCTTT
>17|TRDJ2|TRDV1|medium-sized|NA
CALGEQGNYAATAQLFF
TGTGCTCTTGGGGAACAAGGGAATTACGCAGCGACAGCACAACTCTTCTTT
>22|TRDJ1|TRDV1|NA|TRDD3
CALGERTFLYPTWGIRRNKLIF
TGTGCTCTTGGGGAAAGAACCTTCCTCTACCCTACCTGGGGGATACGCCGGAATAAACTCATCTTT
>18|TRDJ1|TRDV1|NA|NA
CALGVHVPSTPYTDKLIF
TGTGCTCTTGGGGTCCACGTCCCCTCTACCCCGTACACCGATAAACTCATCTTT
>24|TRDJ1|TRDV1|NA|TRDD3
CALGELPRGPRLGLGDSYTDKLIF
TGTGCTCTTGGGGAACTTCCAAGAGGACCCCGCCTGGGACTGGGGGATTCGTACACCGATAAACTCATCTTT
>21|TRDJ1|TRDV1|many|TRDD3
CALGEVSVVLGSGGWTDKLIF
TGTGCTCTTGGGGAAGTATCCGTAGTACTGGGGTCTGGTGGGTGGACCGATAAACTCATCTTT
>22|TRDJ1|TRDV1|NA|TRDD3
CALGEILLGVLGDTGYTDKLIF
TGTGCTCTTGGGGAAATCCTTTTAGGAGTACTGGGGGATACAGGGTACACCGATAAACTCATCTTT
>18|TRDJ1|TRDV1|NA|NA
CALGRGRPSLPTGLKLIF
TGTGCTCTTGGGAGAGGGAGGCCTTCGTTGCCTACGGGGCTTAAACTCATCTTT
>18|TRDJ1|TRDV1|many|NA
CALGELSLLELRNFKLIF
TGTGCTCTTGGGGAACTGAGCCTCCTGGAACTACGGAATTTTAAACTCATCTTT
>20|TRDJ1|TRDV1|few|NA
CALGEITPRWERGHTDKLIF
TGTGCTCTTGGGGAAATAACCCCCCGCTGGGAGAGAGGGCACACCGATAAACTCATCTTT
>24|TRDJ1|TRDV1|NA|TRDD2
CALGERAPRAFLELGTPYTDKLIF
TGTGCTCTTGGGGAAAGGGCCCCCCGCGCCTTCCTAGAACTCGGGACACCTTACACCGATAAACTCATCTTT
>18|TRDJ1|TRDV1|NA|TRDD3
CALGEQRGWGMNTDKLIF
TGTGCTCTTGGGGAACAACGGGGTTGGGGGATGAACACCGATAAACTCATCTTT
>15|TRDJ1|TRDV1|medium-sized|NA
CALGSRIDTPDKLIF
TGTGCTCTTGGGTCACGCATAGATACGCCCGATAAACTCATCTTT
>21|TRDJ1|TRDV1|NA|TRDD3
CAPADSTYWGISCPQPDKLIF
TGTGCTCCTGCAGACTCCACCTACTGGGGGATCTCGTGCCCGCAACCCGATAAACTCATCTTT
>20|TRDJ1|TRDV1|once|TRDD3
CALGAKSPGLGDDTTDKLIF
TGTGCTCTTGGGGCCAAGTCCCCCGGACTGGGGGATGATACCACCGATAAACTCATCTTT
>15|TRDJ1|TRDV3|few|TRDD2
CAYLPSYPYWNKLIF
TGTGCCTACCTCCCTTCCTACCCGTACTGGAACAAACTCATCTTT
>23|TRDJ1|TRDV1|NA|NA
CALGEPIYRRLTRGGDWGDKLIF
TGTGCTCTTGGGGAGCCTATCTATAGGCGCCTTACGCGCGGGGGAGATTGGGGCGATAAACTCATCTTT
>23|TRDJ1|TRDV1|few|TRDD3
CALGELFLLGGLGDRQYTDKLIF
TGTGCTCTTGGGGAGTTATTCCTACTGGGGGGACTGGGGGATCGACAGTACACCGATAAACTCATCTTT
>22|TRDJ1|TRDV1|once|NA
CALGEGGFPKGPEVPYTDKLIF
TGTGCTCTTGGGGAAGGGGGGTTCCCTAAGGGTCCGGAGGTCCCGTACACCGATAAACTCATCTTT
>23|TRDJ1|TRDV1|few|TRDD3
CALGVYSPVTGGYTIPYTDKLIF
TGTGCTCTTGGGGTCTATTCCCCAGTTACTGGGGGATACACGATCCCGTACACCGACAAACTCATCTTT
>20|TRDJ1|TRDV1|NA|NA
CALGEENPAWVGQLTDKLIF
TGTGCTCTTGGGGAAGAGAACCCGGCCTGGGTGGGTCAACTAACCGATAAACTCATCTTT
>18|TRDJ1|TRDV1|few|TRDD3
CALGTYAWGISYTDKLIF
TGTGCTCTTGGTACTTATGCCTGGGGGATCTCTTACACCGATAAACTCATCTTT